The clone carrying this T cell receptor beta chain was counted between two and nine times. Antigen unknown. Germline CDR1 reads SGHNT; CDR2 reads YYREEE (reference sequence). Trimming shortened V by 0 bases and J by 0 bases, and 10 bases separated the two germline ends. The CDR3 contains 15 residues. This sample is part of a study of tumor-infiltrating lymphocytes in primary liver carcinoma. The template, 500 ng total RNA, yielded TCR beta cDNA made with a constant-region primer. ARM-PCR was slightly modified, and three nested multiplex PCR rounds with it gave rise to the TCR beta libraries. PCR rounds one and two used TRBV1-TRBV30 forward primers with a C-beta reverse primer for 10 cycles each. One entry per CDR3 protein results from TCRdb running MiXCR on the multiplex PCR reads. Among 300,000 to 350,000 distinct CDR3 sequences listed, about 65% were seen once. General study points: In the absence of sorting, bulk samples left CD4+ and CD8+ repertoires uncompared. Compared with tumor region pairs, tumor-adjacent and tumor-blood pairs overlapped less.

Germline DNA was also extracted, while the blood RNA originated from unsorted whole blood. Donors were untreated and chronically infected with HBV. The source material was peripheral blood. The rearrangement joins TRBV5-4 to TRBJ2-7; possibly TRBD1 for D (6 bases). This TCR derives from a man in his forties with primary liver carcinoma and hepatitis B virus infection. The CDR3 loop reads CASSLETGNSYEQYF. CDR3 bases: TGTGCCAGCAGCTTGGAGACAGGAAACTCCTACGAGCAGTACTTC.